The clone carrying this TCR beta chain was seen repeatedly, ten times or more. Its specificity is not known. Germline V gene lookup returns CDR1 LGHNA and CDR2 YSLEER. The CDR3 spans 16 residues. Trimming left V 0 bases short and J 0 bases short, with 9 bases between. This sample was taken from a study of human T cells and chemical hapten exposure. General study points: Clustering by CDR3 similarity yielded significantly more large clusters from expanded TCRs than controls.

Time point given: pre-sensitization, week 0. The treatment here: therapeutic diphenylcyclopropenone sensitization with weekly scalp DPC. Venepuncture was done earlier than the placement of each patch test. Single cDNA molecules in the library carried unique molecular identifiers attached during preparation. Per the original data handling: There were a median of around 96,000 TCRs per sample, with a range from roughly 20,000 to 700,000. TCRdb ran MiXCR on the RACE reads and lists one entry per CDR3 protein. These V and J calls derive from TCRdb rather than the authors' analysis. The sample lists 300,000 to 450,000 distinct CDR3 sequences; 4.5% to 6% were seen once.

The source is a woman aged 50 to 60 with alopecia areata. Some clones in this sample may be carry-over from other donors' samples. The V and J genes are TRBV4-3 and TRBJ2-1; no clear D gene. Material: whole blood, obtained in connection with sensitization to the hapten diphenylcyclopropenone (DPC). The CDR3 region is CASSQDPPNSYNEQFF. The CDR3 DNA sequence: TGCGCCAGCAGCCAAGATCCCCCCAACTCCTACAATGAGCAGTTCTTC.